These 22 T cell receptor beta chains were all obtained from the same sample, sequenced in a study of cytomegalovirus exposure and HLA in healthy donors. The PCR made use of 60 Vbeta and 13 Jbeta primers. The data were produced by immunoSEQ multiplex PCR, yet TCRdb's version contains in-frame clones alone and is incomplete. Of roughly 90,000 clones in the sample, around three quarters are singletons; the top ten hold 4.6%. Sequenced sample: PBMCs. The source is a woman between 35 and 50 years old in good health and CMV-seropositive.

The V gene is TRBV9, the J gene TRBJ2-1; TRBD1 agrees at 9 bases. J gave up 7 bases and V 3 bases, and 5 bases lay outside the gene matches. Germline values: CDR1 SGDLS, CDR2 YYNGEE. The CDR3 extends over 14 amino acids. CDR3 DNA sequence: TGTGCCAGCAGCGAGGGACAGGGTAAGAATGAGCAGTTCTTC. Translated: CASSEGQGKNEQFF.

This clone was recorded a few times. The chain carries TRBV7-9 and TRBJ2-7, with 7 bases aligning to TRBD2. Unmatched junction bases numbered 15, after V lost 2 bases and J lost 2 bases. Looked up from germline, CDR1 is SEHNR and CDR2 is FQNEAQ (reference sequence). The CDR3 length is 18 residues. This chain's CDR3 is CASSLLGLAEREPYEQYF. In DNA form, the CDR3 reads TGTGCCAGCAGCTTATTAGGGCTAGCGGAGAGAGAACCCTACGAGCAGTACTTC.

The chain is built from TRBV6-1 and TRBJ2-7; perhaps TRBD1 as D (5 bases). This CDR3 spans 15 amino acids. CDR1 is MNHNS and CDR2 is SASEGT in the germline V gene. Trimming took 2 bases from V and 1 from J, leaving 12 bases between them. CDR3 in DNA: TGTGCCAGCAGTGAATTAGGGGCAGTTTCCTACGAGCAGTACTTC. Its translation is CASSELGAVSYEQYF.

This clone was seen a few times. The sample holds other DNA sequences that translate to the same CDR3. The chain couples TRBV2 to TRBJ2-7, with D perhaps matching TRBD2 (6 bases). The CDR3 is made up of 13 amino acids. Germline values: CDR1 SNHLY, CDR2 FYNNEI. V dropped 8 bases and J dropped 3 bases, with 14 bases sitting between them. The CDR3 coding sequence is TGTGCCAGCGGGCGGGACGGGTACTACGAGCAGTACTTC. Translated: CASGRDGYYEQYF.

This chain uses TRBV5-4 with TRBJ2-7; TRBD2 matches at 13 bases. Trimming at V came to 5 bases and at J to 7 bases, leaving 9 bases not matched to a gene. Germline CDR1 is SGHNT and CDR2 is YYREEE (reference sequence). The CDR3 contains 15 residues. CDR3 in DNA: TGTGCCAGCAGTCATGGACTAGCGGGAGAAGGGGAGCAGTACTTC. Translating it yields CASSHGLAGEGEQYF. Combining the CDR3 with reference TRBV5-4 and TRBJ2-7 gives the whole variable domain ETGVTQSPTHLIKTRGQQVTLRCSSQSGHNTVSWYQQALGQGPQFIFQYYREEENGRGNFPPRFSGLQFPNYSSELNVNALELDDSALYLCASSHGLAGEGEQYFGPGTRLTVT.

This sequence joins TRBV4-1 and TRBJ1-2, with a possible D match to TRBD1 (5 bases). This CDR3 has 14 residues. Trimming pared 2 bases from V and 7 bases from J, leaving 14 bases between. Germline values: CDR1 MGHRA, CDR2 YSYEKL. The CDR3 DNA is TGCGCCAGCAGCCAATCGCTAGGGGCCGCTGGCTACACCTTC. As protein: CASSQSLGAAGYTF.

Here the CDR3 DNA reads TGTGCCAGCTACCACCCGGGACAGGGCCACGAGCAGTACTTC. It codes for CASYHPGQGHEQYF. This rearrangement joins TRBV18 to TRBJ2-7; 9 bases agree with TRBD1. The length of the CDR3 is 14 residues. The germline V gene encodes CDR1 KGHSH and CDR2 LQKENI. J lost 5 bases, V lost 7 bases, and 9 bases had no gene match. Full variable domain (rest looked up from reference TRBV18 and TRBJ2-7): NAGVMQNPRHLVRRRGQEARLRCSPMKGHSHVYWYRQLPEEGLKFMVYLQKENIIDESGMPKERFSAEFPKEGPSILRIQQVVRGDSAAYFCASYHPGQGHEQYFGPGTRLTVT.

In nucleotides, the CDR3 is TGCAGCGTTGATGGGGCAGGGGACAAAAACATTCAGTACTTC. Protein: CSVDGAGDKNIQYF. The chain is built from TRBV29-1 and TRBJ2-4, with D possibly being TRBD1 (6 bases). Germline V gene lookup returns CDR1 SQVTM and CDR2 ANQGSEA. The CDR3 extends over 14 amino acids. The germline V and J ends were trimmed by 3 bases and 3 bases, with 12 bases remaining between them.

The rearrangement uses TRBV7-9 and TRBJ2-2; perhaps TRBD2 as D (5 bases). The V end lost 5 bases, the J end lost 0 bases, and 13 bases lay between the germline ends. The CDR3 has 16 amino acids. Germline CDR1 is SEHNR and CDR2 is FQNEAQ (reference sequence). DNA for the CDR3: TGTGCCAGCAGCCGACCCCGGGATACGAACACCGGGGAGCTGTTTTTT. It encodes CASSRPRDTNTGELFF. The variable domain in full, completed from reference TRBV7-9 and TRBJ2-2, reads DTGVSQNPRHKITKRGQNVTFRCDPISEHNRLYWYRQTLGQGPEFLTYFQNEAQLEKSRLLSDRFSAERPKGSFSTLEIQRTEQGDSAMYLCASSRPRDTNTGELFFGEGSRLTVL.

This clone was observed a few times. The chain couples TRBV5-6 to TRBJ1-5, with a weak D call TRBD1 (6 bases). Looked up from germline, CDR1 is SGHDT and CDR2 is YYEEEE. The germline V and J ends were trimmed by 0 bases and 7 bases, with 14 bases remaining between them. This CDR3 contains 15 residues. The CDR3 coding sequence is TGTGCCAGCAGCTTGGAACGGGACAACAGCCAGCCCCAGCATTTT. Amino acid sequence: CASSLERDNSQPQHF.

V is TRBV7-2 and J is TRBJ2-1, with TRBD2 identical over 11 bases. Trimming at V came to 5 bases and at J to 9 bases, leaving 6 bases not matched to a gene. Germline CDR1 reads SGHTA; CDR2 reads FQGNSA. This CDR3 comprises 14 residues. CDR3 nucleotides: TGTGCCAGCAGCAGAACTAGCGGGAGAAGTGAGCAGTTCTTC. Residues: CASSRTSGRSEQFF.

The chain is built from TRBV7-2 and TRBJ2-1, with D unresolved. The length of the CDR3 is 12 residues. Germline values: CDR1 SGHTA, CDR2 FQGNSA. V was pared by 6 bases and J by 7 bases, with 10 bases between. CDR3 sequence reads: CASSAERNEQFF. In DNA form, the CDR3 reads TGTGCCAGCAGTGCCGAGAGGAATGAGCAGTTCTTC.

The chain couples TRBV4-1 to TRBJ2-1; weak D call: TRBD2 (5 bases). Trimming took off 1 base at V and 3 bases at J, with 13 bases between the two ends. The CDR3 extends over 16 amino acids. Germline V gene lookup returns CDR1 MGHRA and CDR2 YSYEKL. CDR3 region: CASSQVGRRIYNEQFF. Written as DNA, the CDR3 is TGCGCCAGCAGCCAAGTGGGAAGGAGGATCTACAATGAGCAGTTCTTC.

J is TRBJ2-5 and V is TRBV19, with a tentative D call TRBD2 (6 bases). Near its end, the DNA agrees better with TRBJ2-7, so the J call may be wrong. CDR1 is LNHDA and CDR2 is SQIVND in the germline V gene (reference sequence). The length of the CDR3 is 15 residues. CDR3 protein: CASSIDWLANYEQYF. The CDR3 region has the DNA TGTGCCAGTAGTATCGACTGGCTAGCGAACTACGAGCAGTACTTC.

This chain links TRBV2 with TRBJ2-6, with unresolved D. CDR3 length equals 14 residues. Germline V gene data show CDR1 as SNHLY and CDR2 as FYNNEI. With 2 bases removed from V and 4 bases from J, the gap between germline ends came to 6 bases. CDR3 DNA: TGTGCCAGCAGTGAAAGAGCCGGGGCCAACGTCCTGACTTTC. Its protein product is CASSERAGANVLTF.

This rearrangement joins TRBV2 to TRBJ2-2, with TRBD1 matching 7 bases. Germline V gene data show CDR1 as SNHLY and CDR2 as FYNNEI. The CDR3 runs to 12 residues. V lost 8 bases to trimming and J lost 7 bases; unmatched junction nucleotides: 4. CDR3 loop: CASYRGGGELFF. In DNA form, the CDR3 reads TGTGCCAGCTACAGGGGTGGCGGGGAGCTGTTTTTT.

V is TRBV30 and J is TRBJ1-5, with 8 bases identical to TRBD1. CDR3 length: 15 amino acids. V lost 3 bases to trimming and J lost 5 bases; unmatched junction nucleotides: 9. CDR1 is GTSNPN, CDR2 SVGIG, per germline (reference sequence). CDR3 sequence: CAWRSGRGLHQPQHF. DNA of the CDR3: TGTGCCTGGAGATCCGGCAGGGGGCTCCATCAGCCCCAGCATTTT. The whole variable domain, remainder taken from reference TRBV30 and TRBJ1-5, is SQTIHQWPATLVQPVGSPLSLECTVEGTSNPNLYWYRQAAGRGLQLLFYSVGIGQISSEVPQNLSASRPQDRQFILSSKKLLLSDSGFYLCAWRSGRGLHQPQHFGDGTRLSIL.

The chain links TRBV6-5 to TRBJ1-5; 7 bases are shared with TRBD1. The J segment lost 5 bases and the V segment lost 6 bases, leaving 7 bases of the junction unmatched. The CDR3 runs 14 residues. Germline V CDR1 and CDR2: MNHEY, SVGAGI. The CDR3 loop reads CASSQQGPDQPQHF. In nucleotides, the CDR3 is TGTGCCAGCAGCCAACAGGGGCCTGATCAGCCCCAGCATTTT.

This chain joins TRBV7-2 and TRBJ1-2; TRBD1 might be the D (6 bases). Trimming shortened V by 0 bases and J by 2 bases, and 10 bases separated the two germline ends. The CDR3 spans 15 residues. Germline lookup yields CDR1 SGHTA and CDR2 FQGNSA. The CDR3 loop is CASSLAQGPNYGYTF. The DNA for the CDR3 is TGTGCCAGCAGCTTAGCCCAGGGGCCAAACTATGGCTACACCTTC. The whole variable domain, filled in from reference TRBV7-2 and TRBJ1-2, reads GAGVSQSPSNKVTEKGKDVELRCDPISGHTALYWYRQSLGQGLEFLIYFQGNSAPDKSGLPSDRFSAERTGGSVSTLTIQRTQQEDSAVYLCASSLAQGPNYGYTFGSGTRLTVV.

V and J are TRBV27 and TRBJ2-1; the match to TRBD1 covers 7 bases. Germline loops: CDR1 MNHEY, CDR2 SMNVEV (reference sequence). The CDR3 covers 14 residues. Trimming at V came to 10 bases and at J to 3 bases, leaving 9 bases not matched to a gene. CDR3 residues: CATLTGINYNEQFF. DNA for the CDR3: TGTGCCACCTTGACAGGGATCAACTACAATGAGCAGTTCTTC.

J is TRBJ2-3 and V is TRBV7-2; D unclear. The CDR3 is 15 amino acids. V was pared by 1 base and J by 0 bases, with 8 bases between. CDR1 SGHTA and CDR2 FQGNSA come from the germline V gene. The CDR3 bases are TGTGCCAGCAGCTTAGTTGGAGACAGCACAGATACGCAGTATTTT. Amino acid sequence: CASSLVGDSTDTQYF.

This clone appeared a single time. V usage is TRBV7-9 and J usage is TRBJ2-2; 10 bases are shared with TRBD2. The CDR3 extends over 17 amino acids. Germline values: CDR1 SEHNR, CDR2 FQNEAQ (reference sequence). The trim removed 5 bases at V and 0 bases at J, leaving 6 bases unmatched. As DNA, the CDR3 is TGTGCCAGCAGCCCTAGACTAGCGGGTCCGAACACCGGGGAGCTGTTTTTT. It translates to CASSPRLAGPNTGELFF.